This entry lists 15 T cell receptor beta chains sequenced from one sample in a study of blood T cell repertoires in COVID-19. The method was immunoSEQ multiplex PCR; TCRdb's version includes in-frame clones alone and lacks a portion of them. The table lists about 200,000 clones, roughly 83% of them singletons. The material sequenced was PBMCs or T cells enriched from blood (not recorded which). Receptors were obtained from a man aged 40-55 years with acute COVID-19.

This clone has a handful of counts. The chain has TRBV19 and TRBJ2-7; TRBD2 agrees at 11 bases. The V and J ends lost 5 bases and 6 bases, in that order; junction bases with no gene match: 21. The germline V gene encodes CDR1 LNHDA and CDR2 SQIVND (reference sequence). This CDR3 spans 19 amino acids. Here the CDR3 reads CASSARQGSTSGSLGEQYF. The CDR3 DNA is TGTGCCAGTAGTGCTCGACAGGGATCCACTAGCGGGAGCCTCGGCGAGCAGTACTTC.

V and J are TRBV7-8 and TRBJ2-3; D possibly corresponds to TRBD2 (5 bases). CDR1 and CDR2 (germline): SGHVS, FQNEAQ. The CDR3 totals 14 residues. Trimming stripped 1 base from V and 4 bases from J, with 9 bases between. CDR3 DNA sequence: TGTGCCAGCAGCTTAGGCGGAGGCCCAGATACGCAGTATTTT. Its protein is CASSLGGGPDTQYF.

Judged by abundance, this clone is medium-sized. The sample holds other DNA sequences that translate to the same CDR3. V usage is TRBV6-1 and J usage is TRBJ1-3; D is uncertain. CDR3 length: 15 amino acids. Germline lookup yields CDR1 MNHNS and CDR2 SASEGT. The V end lost 0 bases, the J end lost 0 bases, and 6 bases lay between the germline ends. This CDR3 is CASSEAPSSGNTIYF. CDR3 nucleotide sequence: TGTGCCAGCAGTGAAGCCCCATCCTCTGGAAACACCATATATTTT.

V is TRBV27 and J is TRBJ2-7; weak D call: TRBD1 (6 bases). Germline CDR1 and CDR2: MNHEY and SMNVEV (reference sequence). The CDR3 totals 15 residues. The V end was cut by 6 bases, the J end by 2 bases, with 17 bases between. CDR3 region: CASSLVGTPTYEQYF. In DNA, the CDR3 is TGTGCCAGCAGCCTTGTGGGGACACCAACCTACGAGCAGTACTTC.

The chain's CDR3 is CASSGGLAKETQYF. In DNA form, the CDR3 reads TGTGCCAGCAGCGGGGGACTAGCGAAAGAGACCCAGTACTTC. This chain joins TRBV9 and TRBJ2-5; 10 nucleotides align to TRBD2. The CDR3 extends over 14 amino acids. Germline assignment: CDR1 SGDLS and CDR2 YYNGEE. V dropped 3 bases and J dropped 3; count of bases not matched to a gene: 2.

This clone was counted only a few times. The rearrangement uses TRBV5-8 and TRBJ1-1, with unresolved D. Germline V lookup: CDR1 SGHTS, CDR2 YDEGEE. With 1 base removed from V and 4 bases from J, the gap between germline ends came to 8 bases. This CDR3 contains 13 residues. The CDR3 coding sequence is TGTGCCAGCAGCTTGTGGGCTTTCACTGAAGCTTTCTTT. This encodes CASSLWAFTEAFF.

The V gene is TRBV6-5, the J gene TRBJ2-1; possible D gene TRBD2, 6 bases. The CDR3 has 12 amino acids. Germline V CDR1 and CDR2: MNHEY, SVGAGI. Trimming left V 10 bases short and J 7 bases short, with 14 bases between. CDR3 in DNA: TGTGCCACCTTCCTCCGGGGGAATGAGCAGTTCTTC. Translated: CATFLRGNEQFF.

This chain links TRBV5-6 with TRBJ2-1; D is unresolved. The V end was cut by 0 bases, the J end by 7 bases, with 5 bases between. CDR1 is SGHDT, CDR2 YYEEEE, per germline. The CDR3 runs 12 residues. The CDR3 coding sequence is TGTGCCAGCAGCTTGGACAAGAATGAGCAGTTCTTC. Its translation is CASSLDKNEQFF.

V and J are TRBV9 and TRBJ1-1; 9 bases line up with TRBD1. Germline V lookup: CDR1 SGDLS, CDR2 YYNGEE. The CDR3 extends over 16 amino acids. V shed 0 bases, J shed 6 bases, and the junction held 9 bases outside the gene matches. CDR3 residues: CASSVGPGTGSAEAFF. The CDR3, as DNA: TGTGCCAGCAGCGTAGGGCCCGGGACAGGGAGTGCTGAAGCTTTCTTT.

This chain links TRBV3-1 (or the pseudogene TRBV3-2) with TRBJ2-4; possible D gene TRBD1, 6 bases. The CDR3 loop spans 17 amino acids. The V gene's germline CDR1 is LGHDT and CDR2 YNNKEL (reference sequence). V was cut by 0 bases and J by 0 bases, with 12 bases left in between. The CDR3 DNA sequence: TGTGCCAGCAGCCAAGAAATTCAGGGGCGAGCCAAAAACATTCAGTACTTC. The encoded protein is CASSQEIQGRAKNIQYF.

The V and J genes are TRBV18 and TRBJ2-2, with 8 positions matching TRBD2. The CDR3 loop spans 16 amino acids. Germline CDR1 KGHSH, CDR2 LQKENI. V was clipped by 4 bases and J by 4 bases; unmatched bases: 8. CDR3 region: CASSREASGFTGELFF. CDR3 nucleotide sequence: TGTGCCAGCTCACGAGAGGCTAGCGGGTTCACCGGGGAGCTGTTTTTT.

This clone was found once. J is TRBJ2-2 and V is TRBV21-1; TRBD2, the table's D call, lacks a check against the DNA. TRBV21-1 is described as a pseudogene. This CDR3 is built from 16 residues. The CDR3 nucleotides read TGTGCCAGCAGCAAAGGGCTAGCGGGAGTTGACGGGGAGCTGTTTTTT. Translating it yields CASSKGLAGVDGELFF.

The J gene is TRBJ2-7, the V gene TRBV10-3, with D maybe TRBD1 (6 bases). V was clipped by 6 bases and J by 2 bases, with 17 bases between them. The CDR3 length is 15 residues. Per germline, CDR1 ENHRY and CDR2 SYGVKD. CDR3 sequence reads: CAISQGAGVAYEQYF. The CDR3 bases are TGTGCCATCAGCCAAGGGGCAGGGGTCGCCTACGAGCAGTACTTC.

The J gene is TRBJ2-7, the V gene TRBV2, with unresolved D. The CDR3 covers 13 residues. Trimming took off 1 base at V and 7 bases at J, with 11 bases between the two ends. CDR1 is SNHLY, CDR2 FYNNEI, per germline. The CDR3 bases are TGTGCCAGCAGTGAAGGTAGCAGCTGGGAGCAGTACTTC. Translation: CASSEGSSWEQYF. Variable domain in full (rest from reference TRBV2 and TRBJ2-7): EPEVTQTPSHQVTQMGQEVILRCVPISNHLYFYWYRQILGQKVEFLVSFYNNEISEKSEIFDDQFSVERPDGSNFTLKIRSTKLEDSAMYFCASSEGSSWEQYFGPGTRLTVT.

The chain is built from TRBV5-1 and TRBJ2-7, with TRBD1 identical over 8 bases. The V and J ends lost 2 bases and 6 bases, in that order; junction bases with no gene match: 7. Germline loops: CDR1 SGHRS, CDR2 YFSETQ. The CDR3 is 14 amino acids. This chain's CDR3 is CASSFWTGQGEQYF. CDR3 sequence (DNA): TGCGCCAGCAGCTTTTGGACAGGGCAGGGCGAGCAGTACTTC. The full variable domain, its missing parts supplied by reference TRBV5-1 and TRBJ2-7, is KAGVTQTPRYLIKTRGQQVTLSCSPISGHRSVSWYQQTPGQGLQFLFEYFSETQRNKGNFPGRFSGRQFSNSRSEMNVSTLELGDSALYLCASSFWTGQGEQYFGPGTRLTVT.